This TCR beta chain was identified during a study of blood T cell repertoires in COVID-19. At the level of the study: Researchers got acute and convalescent COVID-19 samples from the United States, Italy and Spain. Sample material is recorded as cDNA or gDNA derived from T cells, B-cell-depleted T cells, or PBMCs.

Patients of the Seattle cohort, enrolled during active infection, were followed longitudinally. Authors' data handling: Quantification of nucleated cells was approximated via reference gene primer amplification. TCRdb's copy holds only in-frame clones and misses some; the assay was immunoSEQ multiplex PCR. The V and J calls and clone size were taken over from that table, and D and trimming were inferred from the DNA. The sample contains fewer than 400,000 clones, roughly 88% of which appear only once. This CDR3 comprises 15 residues. V shed 3 bases and J 7 bases; nucleotides not matched to a gene: 4. Germline V gives CDR1 SGHTA, CDR2 FQGTGA.

The chain uses TRBV7-3 and TRBJ2-1; 12 bases match TRBD2. The sample consisted of peripheral blood. This clonotype originated in a woman in her 30s with COVID-19, enrolled during active disease. The CDR3 coding sequence is TGTGCCAGCAGCTTGAGACTAGCGGGAGCGAATGAGCAGTTCTTC. Translation gives CASSLRLAGANEQFF.